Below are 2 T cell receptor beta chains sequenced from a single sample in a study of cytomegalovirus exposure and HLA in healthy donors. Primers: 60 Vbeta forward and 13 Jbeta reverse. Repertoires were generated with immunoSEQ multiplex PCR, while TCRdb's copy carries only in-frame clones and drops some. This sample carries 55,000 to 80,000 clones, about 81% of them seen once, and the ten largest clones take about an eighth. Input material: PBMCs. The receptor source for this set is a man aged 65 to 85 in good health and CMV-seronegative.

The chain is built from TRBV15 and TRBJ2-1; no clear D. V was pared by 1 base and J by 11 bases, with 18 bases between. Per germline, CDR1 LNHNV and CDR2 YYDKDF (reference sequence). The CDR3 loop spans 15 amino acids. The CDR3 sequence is CATSRVGIASCQQFF. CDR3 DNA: TGTGCCACCAGCAGAGTTGGAATAGCTAGTTGCCAGCAGTTCTTC.

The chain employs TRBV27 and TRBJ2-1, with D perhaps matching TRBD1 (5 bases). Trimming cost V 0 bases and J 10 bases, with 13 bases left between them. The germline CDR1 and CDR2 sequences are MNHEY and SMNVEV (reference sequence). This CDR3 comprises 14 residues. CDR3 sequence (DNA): TGTGCCAGCAGTTTATCGGCAGGGAACACAGAGCAGTTCTTC. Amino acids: CASSLSAGNTEQFF.